This TCR beta chain was identified during a study of shared clonotypes between healthy human individuals. General study points: The sampled material consisted only of blood, and tissue repertoires are likely to differ. Researchers found naive subsets generally carried larger estimated richness than memory subsets.

TCRdb's copy holds only in-frame clones and misses some; the assay was immunoSEQ multiplex PCR. The data hold hundreds of thousands of clones, with 95% to 98% observed a single time. Adult Caucasians living in Nashville, Tennessee made up all of the donors. The study separated CD4+ cells into CD45RA+ naive and CD45RA-negative memory subsets. Notes on this clone: Its antigen is undetermined. The sample has other DNA sequences that encode this CDR3 too.

The sequencing sample was made of naive CD4+ T cells sorted from blood. Specified subset: CD45RA+ positively selected. This receptor was taken from a woman in her thirties in good health.

CDR3: CASSLVRGYEQYF. For the CDR3, the DNA is TGTGCCAGCAGCTTAGTAAGGGGTTACGAGCAGTACTTC. The chain carries TRBV7-9 and TRBJ2-7, with D perhaps matching TRBD1 (5 bases). This CDR3 is built from 13 residues. Germline values: CDR1 SEHNR, CDR2 FQNEAQ (reference sequence). The V and J ends lost 1 base and 4 bases respectively, with 8 bases between them.